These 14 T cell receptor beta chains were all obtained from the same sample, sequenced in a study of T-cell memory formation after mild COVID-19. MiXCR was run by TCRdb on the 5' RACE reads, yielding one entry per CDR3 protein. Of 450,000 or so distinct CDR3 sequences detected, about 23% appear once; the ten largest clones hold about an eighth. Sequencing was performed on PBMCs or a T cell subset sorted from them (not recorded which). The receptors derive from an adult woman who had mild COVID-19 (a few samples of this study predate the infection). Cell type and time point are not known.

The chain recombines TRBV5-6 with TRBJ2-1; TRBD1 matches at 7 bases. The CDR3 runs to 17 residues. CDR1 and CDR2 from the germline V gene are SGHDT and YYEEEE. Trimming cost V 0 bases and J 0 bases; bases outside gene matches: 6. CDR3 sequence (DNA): TGTGCCAGCAGCTTGGGGGGACAGCCAAGCTCCTACAATGAGCAGTTCTTC. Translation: CASSLGGQPSSYNEQFF.

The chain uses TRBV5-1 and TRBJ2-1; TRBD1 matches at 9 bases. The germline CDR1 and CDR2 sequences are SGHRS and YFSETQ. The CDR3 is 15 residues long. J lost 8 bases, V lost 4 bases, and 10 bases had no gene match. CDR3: CASSRTGTGIDEQFF. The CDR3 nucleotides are TGCGCCAGCAGCCGAACCGGGACAGGGATCGATGAGCAGTTCTTC.

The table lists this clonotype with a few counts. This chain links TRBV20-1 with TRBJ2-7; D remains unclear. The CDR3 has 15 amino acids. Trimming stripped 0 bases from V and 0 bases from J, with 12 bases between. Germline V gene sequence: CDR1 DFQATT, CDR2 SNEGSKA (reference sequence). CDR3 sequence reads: CSARDWQEASYEQYF. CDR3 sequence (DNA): TGCAGTGCTAGAGATTGGCAGGAAGCCTCCTACGAGCAGTACTTC.

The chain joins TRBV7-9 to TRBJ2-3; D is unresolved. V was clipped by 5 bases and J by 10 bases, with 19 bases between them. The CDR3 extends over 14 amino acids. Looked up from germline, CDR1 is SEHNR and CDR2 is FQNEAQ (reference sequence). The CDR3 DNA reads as TGTGCCAGCAGCGAAGGTCGTTTTCTGAGTGCGCAGTATTTT. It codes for CASSEGRFLSAQYF.

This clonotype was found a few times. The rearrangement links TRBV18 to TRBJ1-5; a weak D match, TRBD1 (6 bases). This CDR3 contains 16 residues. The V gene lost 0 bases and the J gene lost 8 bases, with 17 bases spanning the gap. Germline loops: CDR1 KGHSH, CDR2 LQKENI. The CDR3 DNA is TGTGCCAGCTCACCACCCGAAGGGGGGGGCGGAAAGCCCCAGCATTTT. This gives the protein CASSPPEGGGGKPQHF.

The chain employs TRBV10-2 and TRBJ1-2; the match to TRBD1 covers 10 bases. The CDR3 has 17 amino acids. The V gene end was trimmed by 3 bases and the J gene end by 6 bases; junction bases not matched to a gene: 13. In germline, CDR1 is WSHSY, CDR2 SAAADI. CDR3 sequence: CASSDPSPGQGWNGYTF. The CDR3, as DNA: TGCGCCAGCAGTGACCCAAGTCCGGGACAGGGGTGGAATGGCTACACCTTC.

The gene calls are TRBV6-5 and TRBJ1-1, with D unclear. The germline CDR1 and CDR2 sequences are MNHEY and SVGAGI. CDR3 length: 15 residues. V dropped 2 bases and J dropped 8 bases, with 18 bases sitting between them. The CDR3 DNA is TGTGCCAGCAGTTACGGTGCAGGCTTACGCAAAGAAGCTTTCTTT. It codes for CASSYGAGLRKEAFF.

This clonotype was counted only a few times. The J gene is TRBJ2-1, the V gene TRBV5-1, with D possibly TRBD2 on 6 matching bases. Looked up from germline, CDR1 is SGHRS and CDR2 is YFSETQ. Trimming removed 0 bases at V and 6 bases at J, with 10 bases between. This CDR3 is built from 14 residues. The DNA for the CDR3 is TGCGCCAGCAGCTTGGTGGTGACTAGCAATGAGCAGTTCTTC. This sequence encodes CASSLVVTSNEQFF.

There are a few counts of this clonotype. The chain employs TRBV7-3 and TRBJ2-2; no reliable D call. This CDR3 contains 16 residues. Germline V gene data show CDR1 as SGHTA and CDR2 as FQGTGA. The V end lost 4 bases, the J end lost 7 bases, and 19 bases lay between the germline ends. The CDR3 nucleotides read TGTGCCAGCAGCTCCGGTGGTGGACGTACCCTCGGGGAGCTGTTTTTT. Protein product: CASSSGGGRTLGELFF.

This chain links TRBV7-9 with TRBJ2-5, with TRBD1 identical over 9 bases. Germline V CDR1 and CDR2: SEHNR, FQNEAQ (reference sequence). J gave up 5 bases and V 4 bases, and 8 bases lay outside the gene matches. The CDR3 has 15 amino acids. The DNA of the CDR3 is TGTGCCAGCAGCTCATCCACAGGGGGCGCGGAGACCCAGTACTTC. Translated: CASSSSTGGAETQYF.

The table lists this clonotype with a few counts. CDR3 protein: CAGGLAGGTTGELFF. For the CDR3, the DNA is TGTGCCGGCGGGCTAGCGGGAGGGACCACCGGGGAGCTGTTTTTT. The V call is TRBV6-6, the J call TRBJ2-2; 12 bases fit TRBD2. With V trimmed by 11 bases and J by 4 bases, 8 bases remained unmatched. Per the germline V gene, CDR1 is MNHNY and CDR2 is SVGAGI (reference sequence). The CDR3 has 15 amino acids.

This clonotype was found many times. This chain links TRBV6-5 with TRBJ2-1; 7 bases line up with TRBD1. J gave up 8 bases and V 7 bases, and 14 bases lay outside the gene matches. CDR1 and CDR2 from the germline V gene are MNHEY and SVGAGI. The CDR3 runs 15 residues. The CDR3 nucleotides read TGTGCCAGCACCCTGCGTGACAGGGCCATCGATGAGCAGTTCTTC. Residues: CASTLRDRAIDEQFF.

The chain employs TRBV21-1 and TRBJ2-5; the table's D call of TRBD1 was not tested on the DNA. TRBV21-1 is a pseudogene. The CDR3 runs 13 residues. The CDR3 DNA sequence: TGTGCCAGCAGCGCAGGACAGTGGGAGACCCAGTACTTC. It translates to CASSAGQWETQYF.

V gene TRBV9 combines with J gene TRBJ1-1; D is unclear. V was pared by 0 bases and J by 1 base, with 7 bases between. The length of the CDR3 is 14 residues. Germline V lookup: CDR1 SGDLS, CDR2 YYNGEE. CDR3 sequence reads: CASSVVTRNTEAFF. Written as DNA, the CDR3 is TGTGCCAGCAGCGTAGTTACCAGGAACACTGAAGCTTTCTTT.